One sample yielded the 32 T cell receptor beta chains listed below, sequenced in a study of blood T cell repertoires in COVID-19. The protocol was immunoSEQ multiplex PCR, while the TCRdb copy is restricted to in-frame clones and leaves out a portion. This sample yields 8,500 to 10,000 clones, of which 80% to 90% are seen a single time; about 23% belongs to the top ten. The specimen was peripheral blood. These receptors were obtained from a man aged 55 to 69 with active COVID-19.

The J gene is TRBJ2-2, the V gene TRBV24-1; possible D gene TRBD1, 6 bases. The V and J ends lost 7 bases and 0 bases respectively, with 11 bases between them. CDR1 is KGHDR and CDR2 is SFDVKD in the germline V gene. The CDR3 consists of 15 residues. The CDR3 loop is CATSSGQSNTGELFF. As DNA, the CDR3 is TGTGCCACCAGCTCGGGACAATCGAACACCGGGGAGCTGTTTTTT.

This chain uses TRBV28 with TRBJ1-1; D call uncertain. V lost 7 bases, J lost 7 bases, and 13 bases lay in between. This CDR3 has 12 residues. The V gene's germline CDR1 is MDHEN and CDR2 SYDVKM. The CDR3 nucleotides are TGTGCCAGCATCTCGAGCCTTCTTGAAGCTTTCTTT. It translates to CASISSLLEAFF.

J is TRBJ1-3 and V is TRBV11-2; 8 bases map to TRBD1. The CDR3 is 16 amino acids. Germline V gives CDR1 SGHAT, CDR2 FQNNGV. The junction had 6 bases not matched to a gene; V was cut back by 5 bases and J by 0 bases. The CDR3 bases are TGTGCCAGCAGCCTTCGACAGGGGAGCTCTGGAAACACCATATATTTT. It is translated as CASSLRQGSSGNTIYF. Combining the CDR3 with reference TRBV11-2 and TRBJ1-3 gives the whole variable domain EAGVAQSPRYKIIEKRQSVAFWCNPISGHATLYWYQQILGQGPKLLIQFQNNGVVDDSQLPKDRFSAERLKGVDSTLKIQPAKLEDSAVYLCASSLRQGSSGNTIYFGEGSWLTVV.

The chain recombines TRBV19 with TRBJ1-6; 9 bases fit TRBD1. CDR1 is LNHDA and CDR2 is SQIVND in the germline V gene (reference sequence). The CDR3 contains 13 residues. V shed 6 bases and J 8 bases; nucleotides not matched to a gene: 2. The CDR3 nucleotides read TGTGCCAGTAGGCGGGACAGGGATTCACCCCTCCACTTT. Its protein is CASRRDRDSPLHF. Full variable domain (remainder filled in from reference TRBV19 and TRBJ1-6): DGGITQSPKYLFRKEGQNVTLSCEQNLNHDAMYWYRQDPGQGLRLIYYSQIVNDFQKGDIAEGYSVSREKKESFPLTVTSAQKNPTAFYLCASRRDRDSPLHFGNGTRLTVT.

The V call is TRBV28, the J call TRBJ2-3; 7 positions match TRBD2. The CDR3 runs 15 residues. The trim removed 5 bases at V and 3 bases at J, leaving 8 bases unmatched. The germline gives CDR1 MDHEN, CDR2 SYDVKM. The CDR3 is CASSQAGKWTDTQYF. The CDR3 DNA is TGTGCCAGCAGTCAAGCGGGAAAATGGACAGATACGCAGTATTTT.

The chain uses TRBV12-3 or TRBV12-4 and TRBJ1-2; D is ambiguous. The CDR3 runs to 11 residues. V was clipped by 6 bases and J by 4 bases, with 6 bases between them. The CDR3 sequence is CASSYIYGYTF. CDR3 nucleotides: TGTGCCAGCAGCTATATCTATGGCTACACCTTC.

The J gene is TRBJ2-2, the V gene TRBV19; 7 nucleotides align to TRBD2. CDR1 LNHDA and CDR2 SQIVND come from the germline V gene (reference sequence). Losses at the gene ends were 6 bases for V and 7 bases for J; bases not matched to a gene: 8. The CDR3 extends over 14 amino acids. The CDR3 DNA is TGTGCCAGTAGGAGGGAGGGAAGAAGCGGGGAGCTGTTTTTT. This gives the protein CASRREGRSGELFF.

This sequence joins TRBV6-5 and TRBJ2-3; D is ambiguous. Germline V gives CDR1 MNHEY, CDR2 SVGAGI. V shed 8 bases and J shed 2 bases, with 8 bases lying between them. The CDR3 covers 12 residues. Here the CDR3 reads CASGPTTDTQYF. Here the CDR3 DNA reads TGTGCCAGCGGCCCAACCACAGATACGCAGTATTTT.

The chain recombines TRBV7-3 with TRBJ1-4; maybe TRBD1 (5 bases). There are 18 residues in the CDR3. The germline gives CDR1 SGHTA, CDR2 FQGTGA. Between the trimmed V and J ends, which lost 7 bases and 5 bases, there was a span of 26 bases. The chain's CDR3 is CASIPLEGLSATNEKLFF. The CDR3 DNA sequence: TGTGCCAGCATCCCCCTGGAGGGGCTGAGCGCGACGAATGAAAAACTGTTTTTT.

The gene calls are TRBV7-6 and TRBJ2-5; 13 nucleotides align to TRBD2. Germline V gene lookup returns CDR1 SGHVS and CDR2 FNYEAQ. The CDR3 spans 18 residues. Germline trimming cut 5 bases from V and 2 bases from J; bases unmatched to any gene: 11. For the CDR3, the DNA is TGTGCCAGCAGCCGCCCCGGGACTAGCGGGGTAGGTCAAGAGACCCAGTACTTC. Its translation: CASSRPGTSGVGQETQYF.

V is TRBV10-3 and J is TRBJ1-1, with D unresolved. Deletions cut 6 bases from V and 1 base from J, with 18 bases between. The CDR3 sequence is 16 residues long. Germline V lookup: CDR1 ENHRY, CDR2 SYGVKD. CDR3 coding DNA: TGTGCCATCAGGAGCCATATCGGGGTCACGAACACTGAAGCTTTCTTT. Translating it yields CAIRSHIGVTNTEAFF.

By sample share, this clone is large (0.1 to 1%). The chain has TRBV7-2 and TRBJ2-7; 8 positions match TRBD2. This CDR3 spans 15 amino acids. Unmatched junction bases numbered 2, after V lost 1 base and J lost 0 bases. Germline-derived CDR1 and CDR2 are SGHTA and FQGNSA. CDR3 bases: TGTGCCAGCAGCTTAGGAGCGGGGGTCTCCTACGAGCAGTACTTC. Encoded protein: CASSLGAGVSYEQYF. Filled out from reference TRBV7-2 and TRBJ2-7, the complete variable domain reads GAGVSQSPSNKVTEKGKDVELRCDPISGHTALYWYRQSLGQGLEFLIYFQGNSAPDKSGLPSDRFSAERTGGSVSTLTIQRTQQEDSAVYLCASSLGAGVSYEQYFGPGTRLTVT.

The chain carries TRBV11-3 and TRBJ2-1; a weak D match, TRBD1 (5 bases). The CDR3 length is 15 residues. Per germline, CDR1 SGHNT and CDR2 YENEEA. The V end lost 3 bases, the J end lost 8 bases, and 17 bases lay between the germline ends. CDR3 residues: CASSLDTGFGYEQFF. The CDR3 coding sequence is TGTGCCAGCAGCTTGGATACAGGATTTGGGTATGAGCAGTTCTTC.

In DNA form, the CDR3 reads TGTGCCAGCAGCCAAGTCGTCTCCTACAATGAGCAGTTCTTC. It encodes CASSQVVSYNEQFF. This chain links TRBV14 with TRBJ2-1; D is undetermined. CDR1 is SGHDN, CDR2 FVKESK, per germline. The V and J ends lost 1 base and 0 bases respectively, with 4 bases between them. The CDR3 extends over 14 amino acids. Filled out from reference TRBV14 and TRBJ2-1, the complete variable domain reads EAGVTQFPSHSVIEKGQTVTLRCDPISGHDNLYWYRRVMGKEIKFLLHFVKESKQDESGMPNNRFLAERTGGTYSTLKVQPAELEDSGVYFCASSQVVSYNEQFFGPGTRLTVL.

The chain has TRBV4-2 and TRBJ1-4; TRBD1 matches 10 bases. This CDR3 contains 15 residues. Germline loops: CDR1 LGHNA, CDR2 YNFKEQ. V trimming: 0 bases; J trimming: 6 bases; junction bases outside the gene matches: 1. The CDR3 nucleotides are TGTGCCAGCAGCCAAGACGGACAGGGGGATGAAAAACTGTTTTTT. Protein: CASSQDGQGDEKLFF.

This clone is medium-sized in the sample. The chain employs TRBV7-2 and TRBJ1-1; D gene uncertain. The germline V gene encodes CDR1 SGHTA and CDR2 FQGNSA. Between the trimmed V and J ends, which lost 0 bases and 4 bases, there was a span of 15 bases. CDR3 length equals 16 residues. The CDR3, as DNA: TGTGCCAGCAGCTTAGCGCCGCGGCGTCGGGGCACTGAAGCTTTCTTT. This sequence encodes CASSLAPRRRGTEAFF.

The chain combines TRBV6-6 with TRBJ1-3; D remains unclear. The CDR3 contains 12 residues. Trimming removed 2 bases at V and 8 bases at J, with 7 bases between. Germline loops: CDR1 MNHNY, CDR2 SVGAGI (reference sequence). DNA for the CDR3: TGTGCCAGCAGTTACGATCGGGACACCATATATTTT. Protein product: CASSYDRDTIYF.

This chain joins TRBV9 and TRBJ2-3; TRBD2 matches 8 bases. Unmatched junction bases numbered 3, after V lost 3 bases and J lost 0 bases. CDR3 length: 15 residues. Germline CDR1 SGDLS, CDR2 YYNGEE. This CDR3 reads CASSEREGSTDTQYF. CDR3 nucleotides: TGTGCCAGCAGCGAACGGGAGGGAAGCACAGATACGCAGTATTTT.

This sequence joins TRBV4-1 and TRBJ2-7; TRBD1 agrees at 11 bases. There are 15 residues in the CDR3. CDR1 and CDR2 from the germline V gene are MGHRA and YSYEKL. V shed 2 bases and J 5 bases; nucleotides not matched to a gene: 5. CDR3 nucleotide sequence: TGCGCCAGCAGCCAACTGGGACAGGGGGTCCACGAGCAGTACTTC. As protein: CASSQLGQGVHEQYF.

The DNA of the CDR3 is TGCGCCAGCAGCCTCCCCGGGACTAGCGGGAGGGCCCGAATTCAGTACTTC. Residues: CASSLPGTSGRARIQYF. The chain has TRBV5-1 and TRBJ2-4; TRBD2 agrees at 16 bases. The germline gives CDR1 SGHRS, CDR2 YFSETQ. The CDR3 extends over 17 amino acids. The J segment lost 10 bases and the V segment lost 4 bases, leaving 11 bases of the junction unmatched.

This chain connects TRBV5-1 to TRBJ2-5, with 11 bases matching TRBD2. The J segment lost 2 bases and the V segment lost 2 bases, leaving 2 bases of the junction unmatched. The CDR3 is 15 residues long. Germline loops: CDR1 SGHRS, CDR2 YFSETQ. CDR3 DNA sequence: TGCGCCAGCAGCTTACTAGCGGGGGCGCAAGAGACCCAGTACTTC. Protein product: CASSLLAGAQETQYF.

This chain joins TRBV4-2 and TRBJ1-5; TRBD1 might be the D (5 bases). Trimming pared 0 bases from V and 8 bases from J, leaving 11 bases between. Germline-derived CDR1 and CDR2 are LGHNA and YNFKEQ. The CDR3 is made up of 14 amino acids. CDR3 residues: CASSQDQGFEPQHF. CDR3 DNA sequence: TGTGCCAGCAGCCAAGATCAGGGTTTCGAGCCCCAGCATTTT.

This rearrangement joins TRBV29-1 to TRBJ1-5, with 7 bases that match TRBD1. Trimming at V came to 6 bases and at J to 7 bases, leaving 6 bases not matched to a gene. The CDR3 extends over 12 amino acids. Germline assignment: CDR1 SQVTM and CDR2 ANQGSEA. Here the CDR3 DNA reads TGCAGCGTCCGGACAGGAGGACAGCCCCAGCATTTT. Protein product: CSVRTGGQPQHF.

The V gene is TRBV5-8, the J gene TRBJ1-5; possible D gene TRBD1, 5 bases. Germline V gene data show CDR1 as SGHTS and CDR2 as YDEGEE. This CDR3 spans 14 amino acids. The V gene lost 4 bases and the J gene lost 1 base, with 9 bases spanning the gap. For the CDR3, the DNA is TGTGCCAGCAGCACCAGGGTGAGCAATCAGCCCCAGCATTTT. Encoded protein: CASSTRVSNQPQHF.

This clone was observed once. The rearrangement links TRBV7-8 to TRBJ1-1; 8 bases are a match to TRBD1. The germline V gene encodes CDR1 SGHVS and CDR2 FQNEAQ. J was trimmed by 1 base and V by 2 bases; bases with no gene match: 0. The CDR3 contains 14 residues. As DNA, the CDR3 is TGTGCCAGCAGCTTACAGGGGGCGAACACTGAAGCTTTCTTT. The encoded protein is CASSLQGANTEAFF.

Here the CDR3 reads CASSLELAGGTDTQYF. In DNA form, the CDR3 reads TGTGCCAGCAGCTTAGAACTAGCGGGAGGCACAGATACGCAGTATTTT. This sequence joins TRBV11-3 and TRBJ2-3; 11 positions agree with TRBD2. The germline CDR1 and CDR2 sequences are SGHNT and YENEEA. V lost 0 bases to trimming and J lost 1 base; unmatched junction nucleotides: 0. CDR3 length: 16 residues.

V is TRBV7-8 and J is TRBJ1-6; a possible D gene is TRBD1 (6 bases). CDR3 length: 15 residues. Germline V gene data show CDR1 as SGHVS and CDR2 as FQNEAQ. V lost 6 bases, J lost 6 bases, and 15 bases lay in between. In nucleotides, the CDR3 is TGTGCCAGCAGTCAGGACAGCCTACCTAATTCACCCCTCCACTTT. This encodes CASSQDSLPNSPLHF.

This clone was seen only a few times. In the same sample, other DNA sequences code for this CDR3. This rearrangement joins TRBV18 to TRBJ1-5; 9 bases fit TRBD1. The CDR3 consists of 15 residues. The V segment lost 6 bases and the J segment 2 bases; nucleotides outside the gene matches: 5. Per germline, CDR1 KGHSH and CDR2 LQKENI. CDR3 sequence: CASSPDRGGNQPQHF. The DNA for the CDR3 is TGTGCCAGCTCTCCGGACAGGGGAGGCAATCAGCCCCAGCATTTT.

This chain joins TRBV6-6 and TRBJ1-4, with D hard to call. CDR1 MNHNY and CDR2 SVGAGI come from the germline V gene (reference sequence). This CDR3 contains 14 residues. Trimming shortened V by 7 bases and J by 7 bases, and 16 bases separated the two germline ends. The CDR3 DNA follows: TGTGCCAGCACCGACCCGGGGTGGATTGAAAAACTGTTTTTT. Translation gives CASTDPGWIEKLFF.

The chain couples TRBV7-3 to TRBJ2-5; 8 bases are shared with TRBD2. Germline V CDR1 and CDR2: SGHTA, FQGTGA. This CDR3 is built from 14 residues. V dropped 8 bases and J dropped 1; count of bases not matched to a gene: 6. CDR3 loop: CASGPGRGQETQYF. Here the CDR3 DNA reads TGTGCCAGCGGCCCCGGGAGGGGCCAAGAGACCCAGTACTTC.

This clone was counted only a few times. The chain employs TRBV6-5 and TRBJ2-3; tentatively, D is TRBD1 (6 bases). V was trimmed by 6 bases and J by 6 bases, leaving 13 bases between them. There are 13 residues in the CDR3. Germline V CDR1 and CDR2: MNHEY, SVGAGI. The DNA for the CDR3 is TGTGCCAGCAGGAGGGGGACATTGGATACGCAGTATTTT. Its protein is CASRRGTLDTQYF.

The rearrangement joins TRBV9 to TRBJ2-1; TRBD2 aligns across 8 bases. V lost 0 bases and J lost 6; bases outside the gene matches: 5. CDR1 and CDR2 (germline): SGDLS, YYNGEE. This CDR3 has 15 amino acids. The CDR3 nucleotides read TGTGCCAGCAGCGTAGGGACTAGCCCTCTCAATGAGCAGTTCTTC. Translated: CASSVGTSPLNEQFF.